Here is one TCR beta chain with its context. Its antigen is as yet unknown. PCR was performed using 60 Vbeta and 13 Jbeta primers. Using immunoSEQ multiplex PCR, the repertoire was profiled, and TCRdb retains in-frame clones only, with some absent. This sample yields around 120,000 clones, of which roughly 78% are seen a single time; about 3.3% belongs to the top ten. The data belong to a study of cytomegalovirus exposure and HLA in healthy donors. Germline lookup yields CDR1 MDHEN and CDR2 SYDVKM. Trimming stripped 6 bases from V and 7 bases from J, with 18 bases between. CDR3 length equals 15 residues. Overall study results and limits: Previously analyzed data showed that most TCR beta V segments were productive at a frequency of about 90% or about 30%. Analysis performed later found more than 15,000 TCR beta sequences associated with HLA alleles at 0.05 false discovery rate. Later analysis demonstrated an association between a missense DCLRE1C variant and TCR beta V- and J-gene trimming. Presence/absence analyses rested on an assumption that sequencing depth was roughly uniform across donors.

This chain joins TRBV28 and TRBJ1-4; D possibly corresponds to TRBD1 (5 bases). The sequence was collected from a woman between 25 and 40 years old in good health and CMV-seropositive. The sample comprised PBMCs. The CDR3 reads CASRGQTGSSEKLFF. For the CDR3, the DNA is TGTGCCAGCAGGGGGCAGACCGGATCTTCTGAAAAACTGTTTTTT.